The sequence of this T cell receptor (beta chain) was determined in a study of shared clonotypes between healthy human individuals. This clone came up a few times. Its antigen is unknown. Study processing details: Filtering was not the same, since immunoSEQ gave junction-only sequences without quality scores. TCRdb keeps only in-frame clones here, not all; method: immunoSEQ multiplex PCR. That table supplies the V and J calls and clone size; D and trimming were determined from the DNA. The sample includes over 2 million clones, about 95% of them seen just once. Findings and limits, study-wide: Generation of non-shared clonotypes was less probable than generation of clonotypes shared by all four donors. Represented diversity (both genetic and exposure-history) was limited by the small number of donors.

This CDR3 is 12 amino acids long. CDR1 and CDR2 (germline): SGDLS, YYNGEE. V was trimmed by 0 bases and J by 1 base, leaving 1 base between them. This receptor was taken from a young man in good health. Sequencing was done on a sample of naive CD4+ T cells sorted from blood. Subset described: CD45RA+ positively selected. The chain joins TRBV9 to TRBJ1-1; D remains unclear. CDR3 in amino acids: CASSVENTEAFF. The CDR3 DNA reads TGTGCCAGCAGCGTAGAGAACACTGAAGCTTTCTTT.